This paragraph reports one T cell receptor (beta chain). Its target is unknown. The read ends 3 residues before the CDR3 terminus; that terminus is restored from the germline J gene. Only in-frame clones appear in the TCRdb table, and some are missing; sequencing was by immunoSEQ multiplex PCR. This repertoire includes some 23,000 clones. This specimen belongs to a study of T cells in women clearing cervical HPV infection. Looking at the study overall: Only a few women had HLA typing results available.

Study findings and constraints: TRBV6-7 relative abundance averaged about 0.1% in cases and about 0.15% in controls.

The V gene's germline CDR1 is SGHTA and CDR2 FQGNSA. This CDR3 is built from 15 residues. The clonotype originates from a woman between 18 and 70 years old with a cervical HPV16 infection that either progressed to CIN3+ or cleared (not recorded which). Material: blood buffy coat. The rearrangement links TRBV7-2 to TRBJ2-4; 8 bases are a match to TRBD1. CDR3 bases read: TGTGCCAGCAGCTTCGACAGGGGCCGCCAAGAGACT. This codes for CASSFDRGRQET. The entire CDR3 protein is CASSFDRGRQETQYF.